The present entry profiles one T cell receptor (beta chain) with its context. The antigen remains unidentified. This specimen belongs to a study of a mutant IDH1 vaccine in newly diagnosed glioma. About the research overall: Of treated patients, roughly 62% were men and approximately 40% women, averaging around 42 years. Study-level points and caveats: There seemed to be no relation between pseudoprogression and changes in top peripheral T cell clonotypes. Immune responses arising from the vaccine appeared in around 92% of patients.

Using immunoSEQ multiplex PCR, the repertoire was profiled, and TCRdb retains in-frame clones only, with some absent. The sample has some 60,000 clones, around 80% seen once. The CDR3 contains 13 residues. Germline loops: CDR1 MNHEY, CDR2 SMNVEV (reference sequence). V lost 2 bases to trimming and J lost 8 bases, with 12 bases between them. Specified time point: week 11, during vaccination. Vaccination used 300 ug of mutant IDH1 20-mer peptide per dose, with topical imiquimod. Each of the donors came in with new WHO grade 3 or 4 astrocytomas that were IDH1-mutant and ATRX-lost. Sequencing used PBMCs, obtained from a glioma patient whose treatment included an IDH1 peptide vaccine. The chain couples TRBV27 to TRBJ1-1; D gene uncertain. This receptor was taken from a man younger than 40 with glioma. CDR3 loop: CASSLLTVGEAFF. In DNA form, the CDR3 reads TGTGCCAGCAGTTTACTAACAGTGGGGGAAGCTTTCTTT.